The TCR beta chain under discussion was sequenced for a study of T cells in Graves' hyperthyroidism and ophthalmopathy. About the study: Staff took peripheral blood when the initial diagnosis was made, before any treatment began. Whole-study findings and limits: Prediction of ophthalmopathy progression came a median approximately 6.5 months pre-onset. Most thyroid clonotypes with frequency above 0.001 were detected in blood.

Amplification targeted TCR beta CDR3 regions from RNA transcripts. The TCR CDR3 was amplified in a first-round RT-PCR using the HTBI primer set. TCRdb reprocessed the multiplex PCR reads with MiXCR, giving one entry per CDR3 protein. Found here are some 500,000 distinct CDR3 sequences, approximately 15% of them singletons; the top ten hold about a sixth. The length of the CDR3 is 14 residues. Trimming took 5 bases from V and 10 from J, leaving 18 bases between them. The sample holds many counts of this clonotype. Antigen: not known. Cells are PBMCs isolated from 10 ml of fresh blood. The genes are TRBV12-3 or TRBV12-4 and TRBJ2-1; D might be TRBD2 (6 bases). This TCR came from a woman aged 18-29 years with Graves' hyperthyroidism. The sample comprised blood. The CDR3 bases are TGTGCCAGCAGTCCGCGGGACTCCTTAAGGGAGCAGTTCTTC. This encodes CASSPRDSLREQFF.